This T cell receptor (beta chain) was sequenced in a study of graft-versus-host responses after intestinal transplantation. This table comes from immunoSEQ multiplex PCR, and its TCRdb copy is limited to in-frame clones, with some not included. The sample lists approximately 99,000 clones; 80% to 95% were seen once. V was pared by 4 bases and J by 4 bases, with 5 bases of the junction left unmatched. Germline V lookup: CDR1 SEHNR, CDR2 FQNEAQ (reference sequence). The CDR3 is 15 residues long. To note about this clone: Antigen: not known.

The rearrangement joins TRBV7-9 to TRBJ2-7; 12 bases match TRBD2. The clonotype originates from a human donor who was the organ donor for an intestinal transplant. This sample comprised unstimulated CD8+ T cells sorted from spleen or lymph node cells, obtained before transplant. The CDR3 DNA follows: TGTGCCAGCAGCTCCTCTAGCGGGGGGGCGTACGAGCAGTACTTC. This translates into CASSSSSGGAYEQYF. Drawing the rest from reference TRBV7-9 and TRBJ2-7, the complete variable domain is DTGVSQNPRHKITKRGQNVTFRCDPISEHNRLYWYRQTLGQGPEFLTYFQNEAQLEKSRLLSDRFSAERPKGSFSTLEIQRTEQGDSAMYLCASSSSSGGAYEQYFGPGTRLTVT.